The 27 T cell receptor beta chains below come from one sample, sequenced in a study of blood T cell repertoires in COVID-19. Sequencing used immunoSEQ multiplex PCR; TCRdb keeps in-frame clones, though not all of them. The repertoire holds roughly 52,000 clones, with more than 70% as singletons. Sequenced material: peripheral blood. The receptors stem from a human donor in a cohort sampled during active COVID-19.

The chain combines TRBV7-3 with TRBJ2-1, with D perhaps matching TRBD2 (5 bases). Trimming shortened V by 11 bases and J by 3 bases, and 17 bases separated the two germline ends. This CDR3 has 14 amino acids. Per the germline V gene, CDR1 is SGHTA and CDR2 is FQGTGA. The chain's CDR3 is CARGVGSDYNEQFF. CDR3 nucleotide sequence: TGTGCCCGCGGAGTCGGTAGCGACTACAATGAGCAGTTCTTC.

The V and J genes are TRBV4-3 and TRBJ2-1; 10 bases agree with TRBD2. This CDR3 region has 16 residues. Per the germline V gene, CDR1 is LGHNA and CDR2 is YSLEER. The V gene end was trimmed by 1 base and the J gene end by 8 bases; junction bases not matched to a gene: 8. The CDR3 DNA follows: TGCGCCAGCAGCCAAGTTTTCAGCGGGGGGGCGGATGAGCAGTTCTTC. Translated: CASSQVFSGGADEQFF.

CDR3 sequence reads: CASRRQGDTEAFF. CDR3 DNA: TGTGCCAGCAGGCGACAGGGGGACACTGAAGCTTTCTTT. This chain connects TRBV7-3 to TRBJ1-1; 9 nucleotides align to TRBD1. CDR3 length: 13 amino acids. Germline V gene sequence: CDR1 SGHTA, CDR2 FQGTGA. The J segment lost 3 bases and the V segment lost 6 bases, leaving 2 bases of the junction unmatched.

The chain employs TRBV19 and TRBJ2-7, with a weak D call TRBD1 (6 bases). Trimming left V 9 bases short and J 0 bases short, with 15 bases between. Germline-derived CDR1 and CDR2 are LNHDA and SQIVND (reference sequence). The CDR3 covers 14 residues. CDR3 coding DNA: TGTGCCAGCGCGACAGGCCCTGGCTCCTACGAGCAGTACTTC. It codes for CASATGPGSYEQYF.

CDR3 residues: CAIRAGGSTEAFF. The DNA for the CDR3 is TGTGCCATCAGAGCAGGGGGCTCGACTGAAGCTTTCTTT. This chain joins TRBV10-3 and TRBJ1-1; TRBD1 agrees at 8 bases. The CDR3 is made up of 13 amino acids. The V gene end was trimmed by 6 bases and the J gene end by 5 bases; junction bases not matched to a gene: 5. Germline CDR1 ENHRY, CDR2 SYGVKD.

The J gene is TRBJ1-6, the V gene TRBV12-3 or TRBV12-4; TRBD1 matches at 7 bases. The CDR3 has 12 amino acids. Trimming at V came to 11 bases and at J to 10 bases, leaving 8 bases not matched to a gene. In DNA, the CDR3 is TGTGCCGCTAGACAGGGATCCTCACCCCTCCACTTT. This sequence encodes CAARQGSSPLHF.

This chain connects TRBV5-4 to TRBJ2-7; 10 bases agree with TRBD2. The V segment lost 0 bases and the J segment 2 bases; nucleotides outside the gene matches: 5. The length of the CDR3 is 16 residues. Germline loops: CDR1 SGHNT, CDR2 YYREEE (reference sequence). The CDR3 sequence is CASSLELAGHPYEQYF. CDR3 sequence (DNA): TGTGCCAGCAGCTTGGAACTAGCGGGGCATCCCTACGAGCAGTACTTC.

The table lists this clone with a count of one. The chain's CDR3 is CASSQETYGYTF. The CDR3 nucleotides are TGTGCCAGCAGCCAAGAGACATATGGCTACACCTTC. V is TRBV3-1 (or the pseudogene TRBV3-2) and J is TRBJ1-2, with no clear D. Trimming removed 0 bases at V and 5 bases at J, with 4 bases between. Germline loops: CDR1 LGHDT, CDR2 YNNKEL (reference sequence). The CDR3 consists of 12 residues.

The chain combines TRBV7-2 with TRBJ1-3; no definite D call. Germline V CDR1 and CDR2: SGHTA, FQGNSA. Trimming took off 5 bases at V and 4 bases at J, with 15 bases between the two ends. This CDR3 contains 15 residues. The CDR3 DNA reads as TGTGCCAGCAGCCACGACTCAGCCCCGGGAAACACCATATATTTT. Its translation: CASSHDSAPGNTIYF.

This chain connects TRBV27 to TRBJ1-4; a weak D match, TRBD1 (5 bases). This CDR3 comprises 13 residues. Trimming pared 4 bases from V and 11 bases from J, leaving 14 bases between. In germline, CDR1 is MNHEY, CDR2 SMNVEV (reference sequence). The CDR3 sequence: CASSSGQLDKLFF. CDR3 DNA sequence: TGTGCCAGCAGTTCCGGACAATTGGATAAACTGTTTTTT.

The gene calls are TRBV6-4 and TRBJ1-3; TRBD1 matches 9 bases. Germline V gene data show CDR1 as MRHNA and CDR2 as SNTAGT. V was clipped by 1 base and J by 3 bases; unmatched bases: 13. CDR3 size: 19 residues. CDR3: CASSDCSVQQGAHGNTIYF. The CDR3 DNA reads TGTGCCAGCAGTGACTGTAGCGTACAACAGGGGGCTCATGGAAACACCATATATTTT.

The gene calls are TRBV28 and TRBJ2-7; D might be TRBD2 (7 bases). CDR3 length: 14 residues. The ends were cut back, 7 bases at V and 7 bases at J, with 20 bases in the middle. Per germline, CDR1 MDHEN and CDR2 SYDVKM. CDR3 loop: CASTSGGVQGEQYF. CDR3 sequence (DNA): TGTGCCAGCACCTCGGGGGGCGTCCAGGGAGAGCAGTACTTC.

This clone turned up a few times. The chain recombines TRBV4-1 with TRBJ1-1; 8 nucleotides line up with TRBD1. The CDR3 totals 18 residues. The germline V gene has CDR1 MGHRA and CDR2 YSYEKL. V dropped 0 bases and J dropped 5; count of bases not matched to a gene: 14. The CDR3 region has the DNA TGCGCCAGCAGCCAAGATCAATGGGGAAGACAGGGGTTGACTGAAGCTTTCTTT. Its translation: CASSQDQWGRQGLTEAFF.

V and J are TRBV19 and TRBJ1-2; tentatively, D is TRBD1 (5 bases). In germline, CDR1 is LNHDA, CDR2 SQIVND (reference sequence). This CDR3 region has 12 residues. Trimming removed 6 bases at V and 7 bases at J, with 12 bases between. The CDR3 nucleotides are TGTGCCAGTAGCGGGGGGGTCGGTGGCTACACCTTC. Amino acids: CASSGGVGGYTF. Full variable domain (missing parts from reference TRBV19 and TRBJ1-2): DGGITQSPKYLFRKEGQNVTLSCEQNLNHDAMYWYRQDPGQGLRLIYYSQIVNDFQKGDIAEGYSVSREKKESFPLTVTSAQKNPTAFYLCASSGGVGGYTFGSGTRLTVV.

V is TRBV10-3 and J is TRBJ2-5; 11 positions agree with TRBD2. The CDR3 totals 15 residues. The germline CDR1 and CDR2 sequences are ENHRY and SYGVKD. Trimming cost V 2 bases and J 2 bases; bases outside gene matches: 1. The CDR3 nucleotides read TGTGCCATCAGTGAGGCTAGCGGGAGGCAAGAGACCCAGTACTTC. It encodes CAISEASGRQETQYF.

J is TRBJ2-5 and V is TRBV5-8; 9 nucleotides agree with TRBD2. The ends lost 7 bases at V and 5 bases at J; junction bases unmatched: 15. CDR3 length: 16 residues. Germline CDR1 reads SGHTS; CDR2 reads YDEGEE. The CDR3 sequence is CASGSGTSRLLETQYF. CDR3 DNA sequence: TGTGCCAGCGGGTCCGGGACTAGCCGACTCTTGGAGACCCAGTACTTC.

CDR3 DNA: TGTGCCAGCAGCTTAGAGGGGGAAGTCACTGAAGCTTTCTTT. Translation gives CASSLEGEVTEAFF. The rearrangement joins TRBV13 to TRBJ1-1; possibly TRBD1 for D (6 bases). Trimming took off 1 base at V and 4 bases at J, with 10 bases between the two ends. Germline values: CDR1 PRHDT, CDR2 FYEKMQ (reference sequence). This CDR3 has 14 amino acids.

The gene calls are TRBV18 and TRBJ1-6; 7 nucleotides align to TRBD1. CDR3 size: 15 residues. After removal of 5 bases from V and 11 bases from J, the junction contained 12 bases not matched to a gene. From germline, CDR1 is KGHSH and CDR2 LQKENI. The DNA for the CDR3 is TGTGCCAGCTCAGAGACAGGGCCTGAGGTGGCACCCCTCCACTTT. This sequence encodes CASSETGPEVAPLHF.

The chain couples TRBV6-1 to TRBJ2-2; 8 bases line up with TRBD1. V shed 3 bases, J shed 0 bases, and the junction held 3 bases outside the gene matches. Germline CDR1 reads MNHNS; CDR2 reads SASEGT. The CDR3 loop spans 16 amino acids. In DNA form, the CDR3 reads TGTGCCAGCAGTGACGGACAGGGCCCGAACACCGGGGAGCTGTTTTTT. Its translation is CASSDGQGPNTGELFF.

The V and J genes are TRBV2 and TRBJ1-6; a possible D gene is TRBD1 (5 bases). Trimming shortened V by 3 bases and J by 1 base, and 16 bases separated the two germline ends. This CDR3 has 18 residues. Germline loops: CDR1 SNHLY, CDR2 FYNNEI. CDR3 bases: TGTGCCAGCAGTGAGTCCGGGCAGGGAAAGTCCTATAATTCACCCCTCCACTTT. Protein product: CASSESGQGKSYNSPLHF.

CDR3 DNA: TGTGCCAGCACGGGGGACAGAGGGCGCACTGAAGCTTTCTTT. It is translated as CASTGDRGRTEAFF. The V call is TRBV6-5, the J call TRBJ1-1, with 7 bases matching TRBD1. The CDR3 sequence is 14 residues long. The J segment lost 4 bases and the V segment lost 7 bases, leaving 9 bases of the junction unmatched. Germline lookup yields CDR1 MNHEY and CDR2 SVGAGI.

This clone appeared a single time. The rearrangement uses TRBV5-1 and TRBJ1-3; no firm D call. V was shortened by 6 bases and J by 7 bases, with 8 bases between the two germline ends. CDR3 size: 11 residues. CDR1 SGHRS and CDR2 YFSETQ come from the germline V gene. The CDR3: CASKAGNTIYF. The CDR3, as DNA: TGCGCCAGCAAGGCCGGGAACACCATATATTTT.

The rearrangement uses TRBV5-1 and TRBJ1-4; D ambiguous. V dropped 5 bases and J dropped 0 bases, with 5 bases sitting between them. The CDR3 consists of 13 residues. CDR1 is SGHRS, CDR2 YFSETQ, per germline. In nucleotides, the CDR3 is TGCGCCAGCAGGCGAGCAACTAATGAAAAACTGTTTTTT. Translated: CASRRATNEKLFF.

V is TRBV5-4 and J is TRBJ1-6; D is unresolved. CDR1 and CDR2 from the germline V gene are SGHNT and YYREEE (reference sequence). This CDR3 contains 16 residues. Trimming stripped 4 bases from V and 0 bases from J, with 11 bases between. CDR3 region: CASSTGASSYNSPLHF. DNA of the CDR3: TGTGCCAGCAGCACTGGAGCGAGCTCCTATAATTCACCCCTCCACTTT. The variable domain in full, completed from reference TRBV5-4 and TRBJ1-6, reads ETGVTQSPTHLIKTRGQQVTLRCSSQSGHNTVSWYQQALGQGPQFIFQYYREEENGRGNFPPRFSGLQFPNYSSELNVNALELDDSALYLCASSTGASSYNSPLHFGNGTRLTVT.

CDR3 nucleotide sequence: TGTGCCAGCAGCTGGACAGGGGCCACTAATGAAAAACTGTTTTTT. Amino acid sequence: CASSWTGATNEKLFF. The rearrangement uses TRBV21-1 and TRBJ1-4; the D segment call TRBD1 is taken from the table without a DNA check. TRBV21-1 is flagged as a pseudogene. CDR3 size: 15 residues.

The rearrangement links TRBV4-2 to TRBJ2-2; 9 bases agree with TRBD1. The CDR3 is made up of 16 amino acids. The V and J ends lost 4 bases and 6 bases, in that order; junction bases with no gene match: 9. Per the germline V gene, CDR1 is LGHNA and CDR2 is YNFKEQ. The CDR3 loop reads CASSPETGGNPGELFF. The CDR3 nucleotides are TGTGCCAGCAGCCCAGAGACAGGGGGAAATCCCGGGGAGCTGTTTTTT.

V usage is TRBV2 and J usage is TRBJ2-1; TRBD1 aligns across 8 bases. Germline-derived CDR1 and CDR2 are SNHLY and FYNNEI. The CDR3 runs 13 residues. Germline trimming cut 9 bases from V and 4 bases from J; bases unmatched to any gene: 5. The chain's CDR3 is CASWTGYYNEQFF. CDR3 DNA sequence: TGTGCCAGTTGGACAGGGTATTACAATGAGCAGTTCTTC.